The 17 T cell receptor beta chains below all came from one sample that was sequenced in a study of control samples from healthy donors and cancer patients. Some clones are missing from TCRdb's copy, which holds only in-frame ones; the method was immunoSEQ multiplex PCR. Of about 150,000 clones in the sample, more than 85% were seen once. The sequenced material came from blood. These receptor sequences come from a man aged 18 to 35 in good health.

CDR3 region: CASGFLDTQYF. Written as DNA, the CDR3 is TGTGCCAGTGGGTTTTTAGATACGCAGTATTTT. The rearrangement links TRBV2 to TRBJ2-3, with D unclear. Germline values: CDR1 SNHLY, CDR2 FYNNEI. This CDR3 is 11 amino acids long. V dropped 9 bases and J dropped 5 bases, with 9 bases sitting between them.

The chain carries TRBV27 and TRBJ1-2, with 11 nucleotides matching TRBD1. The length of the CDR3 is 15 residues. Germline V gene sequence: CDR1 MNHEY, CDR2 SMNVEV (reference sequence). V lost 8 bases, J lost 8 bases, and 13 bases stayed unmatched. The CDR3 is CASGPPGTGGGGYTF. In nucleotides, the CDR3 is TGTGCCAGCGGACCCCCCGGGACAGGGGGAGGGGGCTACACCTTC.

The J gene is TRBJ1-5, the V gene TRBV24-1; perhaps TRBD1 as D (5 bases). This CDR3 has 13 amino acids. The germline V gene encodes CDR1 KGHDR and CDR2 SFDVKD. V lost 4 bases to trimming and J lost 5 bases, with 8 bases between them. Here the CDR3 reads CATSEGPYQPQHF. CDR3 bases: TGTGCCACCAGTGAGGGACCCTATCAGCCCCAGCATTTT.

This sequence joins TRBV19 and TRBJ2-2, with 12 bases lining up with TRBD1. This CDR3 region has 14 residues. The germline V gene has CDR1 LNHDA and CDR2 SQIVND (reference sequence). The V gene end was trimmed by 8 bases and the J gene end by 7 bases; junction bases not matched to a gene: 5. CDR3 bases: TGTGCCAGTGGAGGGACAGGGGGCCTCGGGGAGCTGTTTTTT. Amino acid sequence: CASGGTGGLGELFF. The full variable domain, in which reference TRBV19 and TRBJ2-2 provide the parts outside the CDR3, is DGGITQSPKYLFRKEGQNVTLSCEQNLNHDAMYWYRQDPGQGLRLIYYSQIVNDFQKGDIAEGYSVSREKKESFPLTVTSAQKNPTAFYLCASGGTGGLGELFFGEGSRLTVL.

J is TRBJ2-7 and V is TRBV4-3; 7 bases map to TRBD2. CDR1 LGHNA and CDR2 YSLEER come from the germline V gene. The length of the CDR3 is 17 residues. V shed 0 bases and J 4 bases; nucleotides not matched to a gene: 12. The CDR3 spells CASSQELLAGVGYEQYF. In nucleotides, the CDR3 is TGCGCCAGCAGCCAAGAATTATTGGCGGGGGTCGGTTACGAGCAGTACTTC.

This CDR3 reads CASSPEKLLNEKLFF. CDR3 sequence (DNA): TGTGCCAGCAGTCCTGAAAAACTATTGAATGAAAAACTGTTTTTT. The chain links TRBV7-8 to TRBJ1-4; D remains unclear. The V gene's germline CDR1 is SGHVS and CDR2 FQNEAQ. This CDR3 is 15 amino acids long. Trimming took off 6 bases at V and 5 bases at J, with 16 bases between the two ends.

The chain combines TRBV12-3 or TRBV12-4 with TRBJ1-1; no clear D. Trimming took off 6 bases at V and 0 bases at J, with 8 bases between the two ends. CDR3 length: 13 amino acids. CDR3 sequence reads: CASSTGVNTEAFF. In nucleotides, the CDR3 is TGTGCCAGCAGCACCGGTGTGAACACTGAAGCTTTCTTT.

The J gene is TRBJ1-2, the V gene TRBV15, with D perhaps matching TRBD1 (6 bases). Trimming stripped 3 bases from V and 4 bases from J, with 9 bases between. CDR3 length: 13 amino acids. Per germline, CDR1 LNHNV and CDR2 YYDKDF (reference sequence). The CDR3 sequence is CATSRDSSYGYTF. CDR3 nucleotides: TGTGCCACCAGCAGGGACAGCAGCTATGGCTACACCTTC. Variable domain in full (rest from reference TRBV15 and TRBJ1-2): DAMVIQNPRYQVTQFGKPVTLSCSQTLNHNVMYWYQQKSSQAPKLLFHYYDKDFNNEADTPDNFQSRRPNTSFCFLDIRSPGLGDTAMYLCATSRDSSYGYTFGSGTRLTVV.

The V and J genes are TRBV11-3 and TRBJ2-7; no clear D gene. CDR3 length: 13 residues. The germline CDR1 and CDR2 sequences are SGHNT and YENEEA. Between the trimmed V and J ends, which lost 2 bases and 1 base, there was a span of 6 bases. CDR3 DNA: TGTGCCAGCAGCTTATTAGCATCCTACGAGCAGTACTTC. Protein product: CASSLLASYEQYF.

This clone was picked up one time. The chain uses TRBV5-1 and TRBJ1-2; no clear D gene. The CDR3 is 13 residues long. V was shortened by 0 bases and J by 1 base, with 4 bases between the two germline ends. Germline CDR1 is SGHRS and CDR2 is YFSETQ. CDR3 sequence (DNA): TGCGCCAGCAGCTTGGACAGTAACTATGGCTACACCTTC. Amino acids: CASSLDSNYGYTF.

The DNA for the CDR3 is TGTGCCAGCAGCTTCCGTCCGGAGAACACTGAAGCTTTCTTT. Protein product: CASSFRPENTEAFF. V and J are TRBV6-5 and TRBJ1-1; D uncertain. V lost 6 bases and J lost 1, with 12 bases in between. The CDR3 runs to 14 residues. From germline, CDR1 is MNHEY and CDR2 SVGAGI.

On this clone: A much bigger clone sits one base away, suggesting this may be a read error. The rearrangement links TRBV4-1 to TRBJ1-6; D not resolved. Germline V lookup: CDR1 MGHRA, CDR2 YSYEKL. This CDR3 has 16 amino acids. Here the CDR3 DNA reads TGCGTCAGCAGCCAAGTGCAGGACCACTCTACTTCACCCCTCCACTTT. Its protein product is CVSSQVQDHSTSPLHF.

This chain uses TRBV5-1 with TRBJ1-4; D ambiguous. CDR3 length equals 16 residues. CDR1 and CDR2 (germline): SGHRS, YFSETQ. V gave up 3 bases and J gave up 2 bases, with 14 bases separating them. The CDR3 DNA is TGCGCCAGCAGCTCAAGAGATATGTCCACTAATGAAAAACTGTTTTTT. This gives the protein CASSSRDMSTNEKLFF.

Here the CDR3 reads CASSSKLRTDPNYGYTF. CDR3 nucleotide sequence: TGCGCCAGCAGCTCTAAACTACGGACAGACCCTAACTATGGCTACACCTTC. This chain joins TRBV5-1 and TRBJ1-2, with TRBD1 as a possible D gene (6 bases). The CDR3 consists of 17 residues. V lost 3 bases, J lost 0 bases, and 18 bases lay in between. CDR1 SGHRS and CDR2 YFSETQ come from the germline V gene.

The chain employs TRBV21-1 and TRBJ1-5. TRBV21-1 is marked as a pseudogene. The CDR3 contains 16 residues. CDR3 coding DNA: TGTGCCAGCAGCAAAGCGCCCTGGGTCCGGAATCAGCCCCAGCATTTT. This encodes CASSKAPWVRNQPQHF.

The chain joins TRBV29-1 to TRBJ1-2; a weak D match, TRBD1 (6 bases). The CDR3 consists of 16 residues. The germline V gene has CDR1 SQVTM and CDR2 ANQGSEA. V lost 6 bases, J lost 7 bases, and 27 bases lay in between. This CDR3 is CSVVPGVQGHLGGYTF. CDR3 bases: TGCAGCGTGGTTCCCGGGGTGCAGGGGCATCTGGGTGGCTACACCTTC. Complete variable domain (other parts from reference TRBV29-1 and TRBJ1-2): SAVISQKPSRDICQRGTSLTIQCQVDSQVTMMFWYRQQPGQSLTLIATANQGSEATYESGFVIDKFPISRPNLTFSTLTVSNMSPEDSSIYLCSVVPGVQGHLGGYTFGSGTRLTVV.

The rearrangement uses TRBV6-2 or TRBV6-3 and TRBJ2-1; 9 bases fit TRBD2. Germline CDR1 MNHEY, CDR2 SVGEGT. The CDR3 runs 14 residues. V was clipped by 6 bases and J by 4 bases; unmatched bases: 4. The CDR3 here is CASSLTSGYNEQFF. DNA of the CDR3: TGTGCCAGCAGCCTGACTAGCGGTTACAATGAGCAGTTCTTC.